The 5 T cell receptor beta chains below all came from one sample that was sequenced in a study of radiation and T cells in renal cell carcinoma. Measured with immunoSEQ multiplex PCR; TCRdb has only the in-frame clones, and not every one. The sample lists over 35,000 clones; roughly 80% were seen once. Time point described: blood 4 weeks post-SBRT, at nephrectomy. Treatment indicated: 15 Gy SBRT to primary tumor, nephrectomy 4 weeks later. Sequenced here: blood, sampled from a patient whose treatment included radiotherapy and nephrectomy. The source of these receptors is a woman aged 70-85 years with renal cell carcinoma.

This chain joins TRBV11-2 and TRBJ2-1, with D unclear. CDR1 is SGHAT, CDR2 FQNNGV, per germline. Trimming cost V 1 base and J 9 bases, with 13 bases left between them. The CDR3 has 14 amino acids. Here the CDR3 reads CASSLGARNGEQFF. CDR3 DNA: TGTGCCAGCAGCTTAGGGGCCCGGAACGGTGAGCAGTTCTTC.

The chain combines TRBV19 with TRBJ2-3, with TRBD2 matching over 9 bases. J lost 4 bases, V lost 4 bases, and 9 bases had no gene match. This CDR3 comprises 16 residues. Germline V gene lookup returns CDR1 LNHDA and CDR2 SQIVND (reference sequence). The CDR3 reads CASSSPGAGGPDTQYF. CDR3 coding DNA: TGTGCCAGTAGTAGCCCAGGCGCGGGGGGGCCAGATACGCAGTATTTT.

A single count supports this clone. The same CDR3 arises from other DNA sequences in this sample as well. The chain uses TRBV5-6 and TRBJ2-7; the D call may be TRBD1 or TRBD2 (5 bases each). V lost 0 bases, J lost 1 base, and 8 bases lay in between. CDR1 is SGHDT, CDR2 YYEEEE, per germline. This CDR3 contains 14 residues. This chain's CDR3 is CASSLGGSSYEQYF. The CDR3 DNA sequence: TGTGCCAGCAGCTTGGGGGGGTCGTCCTACGAGCAGTACTTC.

In its sample, this clone was seen once. The J gene is TRBJ1-3, the V gene TRBV11-3; D is perhaps TRBD1 (6 bases). The germline CDR1 and CDR2 sequences are SGHNT and YENEEA. V lost 3 bases and J lost 3, with 12 bases in between. The CDR3 has 15 amino acids. CDR3 in DNA: TGTGCCAGCAGCTTCTCGGGGGGCCTTGGAAACACCATATATTTT. This sequence encodes CASSFSGGLGNTIYF.

The CDR3 region is CASRVTSGGSYEQYF. CDR3 DNA sequence: TGTGCCAGCAGGGTAACTAGCGGGGGATCCTACGAGCAGTACTTC. This sequence joins TRBV10-3 and TRBJ2-7, with 11 bases that match TRBD2. In germline, CDR1 is ENHRY, CDR2 SYGVKD. The CDR3 is made up of 15 amino acids. After removal of 10 bases from V and 1 base from J, the junction contained 9 bases not matched to a gene.